The 2 T cell receptor beta chains listed next were all sequenced from one sample in a study of blood T cell repertoires in COVID-19 (dated by TCRdb to about 2020). Libraries were prepared through the immunoSEQ multiplex PCR assay. TCRdb's version of the immuneACCESS table is confined to in-frame rearrangements and falls short of the full clone set. An unresolved V gene accounts for under half of the shortfall where checked; the remainder is of unknown origin. This sample comprises some 170,000 clones, over 65% of them detected only once. The leading ten clones occupy 8.1% of the sample. Sequencing was performed on peripheral blood. All receptors come from a man aged 55-75 years with acute or convalescent COVID-19.

This clone appeared once. CDR3 amino acids: CAIVRDRGTEAFF. The CDR3 DNA sequence: TGTGCCATCGTGCGGGACAGGGGGACTGAAGCTTTCTTT. The chain recombines TRBV10-3 with TRBJ1-1, with TRBD1 matching over 11 bases. V dropped 8 bases and J dropped 5; count of bases not matched to a gene: 4. Germline CDR1 reads ENHRY; CDR2 reads SYGVKD. CDR3 size: 13 residues.

J is TRBJ2-1 and V is TRBV9, with a tentative D call TRBD1 (6 bases). Germline assignment: CDR1 SGDLS and CDR2 YYNGEE. This CDR3 has 15 amino acids. V was trimmed by 2 bases and J by 5 bases, leaving 14 bases between them. CDR3: CASSVSGTLNNEQFF. The CDR3, as DNA: TGTGCCAGCAGCGTTTCCGGGACACTCAACAATGAGCAGTTCTTC.